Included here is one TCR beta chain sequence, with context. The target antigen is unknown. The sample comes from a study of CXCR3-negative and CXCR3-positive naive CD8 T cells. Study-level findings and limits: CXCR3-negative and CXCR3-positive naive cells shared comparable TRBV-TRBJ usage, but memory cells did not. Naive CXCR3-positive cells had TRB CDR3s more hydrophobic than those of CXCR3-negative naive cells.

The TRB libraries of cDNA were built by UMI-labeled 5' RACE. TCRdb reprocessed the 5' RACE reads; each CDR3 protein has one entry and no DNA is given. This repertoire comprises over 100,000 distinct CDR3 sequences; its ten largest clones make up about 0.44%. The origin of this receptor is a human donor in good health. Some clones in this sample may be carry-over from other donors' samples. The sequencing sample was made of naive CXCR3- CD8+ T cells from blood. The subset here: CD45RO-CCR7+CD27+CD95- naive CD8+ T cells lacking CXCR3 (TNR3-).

CDR3 protein: CASSFVSDEQYF. The chain uses TRBV12-3 or TRBV12-4 and TRBJ2-7. This CDR3 has 12 residues.